The sequence of this T cell receptor beta chain was determined in a study of T-cell reconstitution after alpha-beta-depleted transplantation in children. Study results and caveats: In patients about two months after transplant, alpha-beta T cells reportedly arose from several hundred expanded graft clones. Elevated TCRbeta diversity at day 60 was traced, in some patients, to surviving recipient T cells and thymic progenitors. One year after transplant, T-cell counts and diversity came mostly from newly produced T cells.

This clonotype showed up many times. Its target is not known. Unique molecular identifiers were used to barcode this TCRbeta library. TCRdb analysed the PCR reads with MiXCR anew, one entry per CDR3 protein. Among some 550,000 distinct CDR3 sequences listed, 20% to 25% were seen once. Germline CDR1 reads DFQATT; CDR2 reads SNEGSKA (reference sequence). The CDR3 has 14 residues. V was clipped by 3 bases and J by 5 bases; unmatched bases: 2. Sequenced material: PBMCs, mostly from graft donor cells, taken 360 days after TCRalphabeta/CD19-depleted stem cell transplant. The clonotype was recovered from a boy under two years old who had a stem cell transplant for acute myeloid leukemia, so the T cells may come from the graft donor. V gene TRBV20-1 combines with J gene TRBJ2-1, with 12 bases fitting TRBD2. The CDR3 DNA sequence: TGCAGTGCTAGGGGACTAGCGGGCCACAATGAGCAGTTCTTC. Residues: CSARGLAGHNEQFF.